These 23 T cell receptor beta chains were sequenced from one sample in a study of somatic mutations in cytotoxic T cells in rheumatoid arthritis. Produced via immunoSEQ multiplex PCR; TCRdb's table is partial and in-frame only. This table holds 21,000 or so clones, around 80% found once. The material sequenced was CD8+ T cells sorted from blood. Source of these receptors: an adult with rheumatoid arthritis.

V and J are TRBV6-1 and TRBJ2-5; possible D gene TRBD2, 6 bases. Trimming took 6 bases from V and 5 from J, leaving 19 bases between them. The CDR3 consists of 15 residues. Germline-derived CDR1 and CDR2 are MNHNS and SASEGT. The DNA of the CDR3 is TGTGCCAGCAGCGGCTATGGGGGGTGGGCGGAGACCCAGTACTTC. Translating gives CASSGYGGWAETQYF.

The chain uses TRBV7-9 and TRBJ2-5, with 7 bases identical to TRBD2. V was pared by 5 bases and J by 5 bases, with 5 bases of the junction left unmatched. Per the germline V gene, CDR1 is SEHNR and CDR2 is FQNEAQ (reference sequence). CDR3 length: 13 amino acids. The CDR3 DNA reads TGTGCCAGCAGCAATTGGGGAGGGGAGACCCAGTACTTC. This sequence encodes CASSNWGGETQYF. Filled out from reference TRBV7-9 and TRBJ2-5, the complete variable domain reads DTGVSQNPRHKITKRGQNVTFRCDPISEHNRLYWYRQTLGQGPEFLTYFQNEAQLEKSRLLSDRFSAERPKGSFSTLEIQRTEQGDSAMYLCASSNWGGETQYFGPGTRLLVL.

The chain is built from TRBV9 and TRBJ2-3; 7 bases agree with TRBD2. In germline, CDR1 is SGDLS, CDR2 YYNGEE. The CDR3 is 15 residues long. V was pared by 6 bases and J by 2 bases, with 9 bases of the junction left unmatched. In DNA, the CDR3 is TGTGCCAGCACCCCCCCGGGGGGTCTCACAGATACGCAGTATTTT. It translates to CASTPPGGLTDTQYF.

This sequence joins TRBV7-9 and TRBJ2-7; the D is unclear. Trimming left V 4 bases short and J 2 bases short, with 12 bases between. The CDR3 is made up of 14 amino acids. Germline CDR1 reads SEHNR; CDR2 reads FQNEAQ (reference sequence). CDR3 loop: CASSYWQTPYEQYF. The CDR3 nucleotides read TGTGCCAGCAGCTACTGGCAGACCCCCTACGAGCAGTACTTC.

CDR3 bases: TGTGCCAGCAGCTTAGGCGTCACGGGATGGTCACCCCTCCACTTT. Amino acid sequence: CASSLGVTGWSPLHF. The rearrangement joins TRBV11-2 to TRBJ1-6; D ambiguous. The CDR3 runs 15 residues. Germline CDR1 is SGHAT and CDR2 is FQNNGV. V shed 1 base and J shed 10 bases, with 14 bases lying between them.

The rearrangement links TRBV6-1 to TRBJ1-1; D possibly corresponds to TRBD1 (6 bases). The germline V gene encodes CDR1 MNHNS and CDR2 SASEGT. Trimming removed 10 bases from V and 8 bases from J, with 14 bases in between. The CDR3 consists of 11 residues. CDR3 bases: TGTGCCACGGAAGGACAGCCCGAAGCTTTCTTT. Its protein product is CATEGQPEAFF.

Details on this clone: Its ends do not fully match the called genes, so a read error is possible. The rearrangement links TRBV6-6 to TRBJ2-7; unclear D gene. Per germline, CDR1 MNHNY and CDR2 SVGAGI (reference sequence). The CDR3 consists of 13 residues. CDR3 sequence (DNA): TGTGCCACCAGTCAAGGTTGGGCCTACGAGCAGTACTTC. This encodes CATSQGWAYEQYF.

The chain uses TRBV19 and TRBJ1-4; D might be TRBD1 (6 bases). Between the trimmed V and J ends, which lost 4 bases and 9 bases, there was a span of 18 bases. The CDR3 has 15 amino acids. Germline V gene data show CDR1 as LNHDA and CDR2 as SQIVND (reference sequence). The CDR3 region is CASSRAATGRQKLFF. CDR3 nucleotides: TGTGCCAGTAGTAGGGCCGCGACAGGACGACAAAAACTGTTTTTT.

V usage is TRBV6-1 and J usage is TRBJ1-2, with D unclear. The CDR3 contains 16 residues. Trimming removed 2 bases at V and 5 bases at J, with 18 bases between. Germline CDR1 is MNHNS and CDR2 is SASEGT. CDR3 coding DNA: TGTGCCAGCAGTGAACCCTACTCGATCGTCTTTTATGGCTACACCTTC. Protein: CASSEPYSIVFYGYTF.

This clone was detected a few times. The chain carries TRBV6-6 and TRBJ1-5; maybe TRBD1 (5 bases). V was shortened by 5 bases and J by 6 bases, with 11 bases between the two germline ends. This CDR3 has 13 amino acids. Germline V gives CDR1 MNHNY, CDR2 SVGAGI (reference sequence). CDR3 sequence reads: CASSPLGGQPQHF. The CDR3 DNA sequence: TGTGCCAGCAGTCCCCTCGGGGGTCAGCCCCAGCATTTT.

The chain uses TRBV27 and TRBJ1-5; 7 nucleotides match TRBD1. Germline assignment: CDR1 MNHEY and CDR2 SMNVEV (reference sequence). V gave up 5 bases and J gave up 9 bases; unmatched junction bases: 10. The CDR3 sequence is 14 residues long. Written as DNA, the CDR3 is TGTGCCAGCAGTCCGACAGGGCCATATCGGCCCCAGCATTTT. Translating it yields CASSPTGPYRPQHF.

Concerning this clone itself: The same CDR3 is also encoded by other DNA sequences in this sample. The chain combines TRBV6-1 with TRBJ2-7; D is possibly TRBD1 or TRBD2 (5 bases each). The CDR3 loop spans 14 amino acids. V was cut by 5 bases and J by 4 bases, with 15 bases left in between. Germline loops: CDR1 MNHNS, CDR2 SASEGT. The DNA for the CDR3 is TGTGCCAGCAGTCCCCGAGGGGCCTCATACGAGCAGTACTTC. It encodes CASSPRGASYEQYF.

The chain has TRBV19 and TRBJ1-2; the D gene is possibly TRBD1 (6 bases). The CDR3 is 17 residues long. Trimming removed 0 bases from V and 3 bases from J, with 17 bases in between. Per the germline V gene, CDR1 is LNHDA and CDR2 is SQIVND (reference sequence). The CDR3 sequence is CASSIDPMDSQDYGYTF. CDR3 DNA sequence: TGTGCCAGTAGTATAGATCCCATGGACAGTCAGGACTATGGCTACACCTTC.

This chain uses TRBV13 with TRBJ1-1; D gene unclear. Trimming removed 4 bases at V and 5 bases at J, with 14 bases between. The CDR3 is made up of 14 amino acids. From germline, CDR1 is PRHDT and CDR2 FYEKMQ (reference sequence). The CDR3 DNA reads as TGTGCCAGCAGCTCCCGGCTGGGTTGGACTGAAGCTTTCTTT. It translates to CASSSRLGWTEAFF. Looking up the rest from reference TRBV13 and TRBJ1-1 gives the full variable domain: AAGVIQSPRHLIKEKRETATLKCYPIPRHDTVYWYQQGPGQDPQFLISFYEKMQSDKGSIPDRFSAQQFSDYHSELNMSSLELGDSALYFCASSSRLGWTEAFFGQGTRLTVV.

This clone has just a few counts. The rearrangement uses TRBV5-5 and TRBJ2-2; D is undetermined. Per the germline V gene, CDR1 is SGHKS and CDR2 is YYEKEE (reference sequence). This CDR3 has 16 amino acids. The ends were cut back, 5 bases at V and 6 bases at J, with 20 bases in the middle. CDR3 region: CASSYALDFGPGELFF. The CDR3 DNA reads TGTGCCAGCAGTTACGCCTTAGACTTTGGACCCGGGGAGCTGTTTTTT.

The rearrangement links TRBV2 to TRBJ2-7; a possible D gene is TRBD2 (5 bases). V gave up 6 bases and J gave up 1 base, with 7 bases separating them. The CDR3 has 12 residues. The germline gives CDR1 SNHLY, CDR2 FYNNEI. DNA for the CDR3: TGTGCCAGCAGCGGGAATTCCTACGAGCAGTACTTC. It codes for CASSGNSYEQYF.

CDR3 in DNA: TGTGCCAGCAGCCAAGGACCCCCTGGGTCCCGGTTGGGTACAGATACGCAGTATTTT. Residues: CASSQGPPGSRLGTDTQYF. The chain joins TRBV14 to TRBJ2-3; unclear D gene. The V and J ends lost 1 base and 3 bases respectively, with 23 bases between them. CDR3 length: 19 residues. The germline gives CDR1 SGHDN, CDR2 FVKESK.

The chain carries TRBV14 and TRBJ2-7; D ambiguous. V was cut by 0 bases and J by 0 bases, with 12 bases left in between. There are 16 residues in the CDR3. Germline-derived CDR1 and CDR2 are SGHDN and FVKESK. The CDR3 region has the DNA TGTGCCAGCAGCCAAGATTCAGGAGTTAGCTCCTACGAGCAGTACTTC. Residues: CASSQDSGVSSYEQYF. Full variable domain (missing parts from reference TRBV14 and TRBJ2-7): EAGVTQFPSHSVIEKGQTVTLRCDPISGHDNLYWYRRVMGKEIKFLLHFVKESKQDESGMPNNRFLAERTGGTYSTLKVQPAELEDSGVYFCASSQDSGVSSYEQYFGPGTRLTVT.

This clone was observed a few times. V and J are TRBV14 and TRBJ1-1; D gene ambiguous. CDR1 and CDR2 (germline): SGHDN, FVKESK. This CDR3 contains 15 residues. The V gene lost 6 bases and the J gene lost 4 bases, with 18 bases spanning the gap. The CDR3 coding sequence is TGTGCCAGCAGTCAAATGGGCCGGTGGGCCACTGAAGCTTTCTTT. Amino acids: CASSQMGRWATEAFF.

The chain uses TRBV11-2 and TRBJ1-1, with 8 positions matching TRBD1. This CDR3 has 15 residues. Germline assignment: CDR1 SGHAT and CDR2 FQNNGV. Losses at the gene ends were 1 base for V and 5 bases for J; bases not matched to a gene: 6. The CDR3 loop reads CASSLGEWTGTEAFF. The DNA for the CDR3 is TGTGCCAGCAGCTTAGGCGAATGGACAGGGACTGAAGCTTTCTTT.

The chain couples TRBV5-1 to TRBJ1-2; D call uncertain. CDR3 length: 12 residues. V lost 1 base and J 7 bases, leaving 8 bases between the germline ends. Per germline, CDR1 SGHRS and CDR2 YFSETQ. The CDR3 DNA sequence: TGCGCCAGCAGCTTGTGGGAATCTGGCTACACCTTC. Translation: CASSLWESGYTF.

The rearrangement joins TRBV7-3 to TRBJ2-5; TRBD2 agrees at 10 bases. V shed 0 bases and J 0 bases; nucleotides not matched to a gene: 13. This CDR3 comprises 20 residues. The germline CDR1 and CDR2 sequences are SGHTA and FQGTGA. CDR3 region: CASSLTHTSSGGVYQETQYF. DNA of the CDR3: TGTGCCAGCAGCTTAACGCACACGTCTAGCGGGGGAGTGTACCAAGAGACCCAGTACTTC.

The genes are TRBV25-1 and TRBJ2-3, with 11 bases lining up with TRBD2. Per germline, CDR1 MGHDK and CDR2 SYGVNS. The CDR3 spans 18 residues. J gave up 2 bases and V 3 bases, and 10 bases lay outside the gene matches. CDR3 DNA sequence: TGTGCCAGCAGTGATTCCTATTCACTAGCGGGGGACACAGATACGCAGTATTTT. This sequence encodes CASSDSYSLAGDTDTQYF. The complete variable domain, with remaining parts taken from reference TRBV25-1 and TRBJ2-3, reads EADIYQTPRYLVIGTGKKITLECSQTMGHDKMYWYQQDPGMELHLIHYSYGVNSTEKGDLSSESTVSRIRTEHFPLTLESARPSHTSQYLCASSDSYSLAGDTDTQYFGPGTRLTVL.